This T cell receptor beta chain was sequenced for a study of T cell changes during pregnancy in multiple sclerosis. Using immunoSEQ multiplex PCR, the repertoire was profiled, and TCRdb retains in-frame clones only, with some absent. The sample lists 58,000 or so clones; 89% were seen once. V was shortened by 1 base and J by 4 bases, with 10 bases between the two germline ends. This CDR3 region has 15 residues. Germline V lookup: CDR1 MNHEY, CDR2 SMNVEV (reference sequence). The sequence derives from a female donor with multiple sclerosis, enrolled in a pregnancy study. Sample: peripheral blood, taken after pregnancy. The V call is TRBV27, the J call TRBJ2-2, with D possibly matching TRBD1 (7 bases). In DNA form, the CDR3 reads TGTGCCAGCAGTTTATACCAGGGGGGCACCGGGGAGCTGTTTTTT. It translates to CASSLYQGGTGELFF.